The T cell receptor (beta chain) described here comes from a study of Graves' ophthalmopathy and Graves' hyperthyroidism. About the research overall: Investigators collected peripheral blood at initial diagnosis, before any treatment was given.

This clonotype was seen repeatedly, ten times or more. Antigen unknown. TCR beta CDR3 amplification used RNA transcripts. A first-round RT-PCR used HTBI primers, followed by a second-round multiplex PCR. In TCRdb, the multiplex PCR reads were re-called with MiXCR into one record per CDR3 protein. This repertoire shows about 200,000 distinct CDR3 sequences, 25% to 30% found once; its top ten account for around 9.8%. The V end lost 4 bases, the J end lost 6 bases, and 13 bases lay between the germline ends. This CDR3 comprises 13 residues. Per germline, CDR1 SGHTA and CDR2 FQGNSA. Findings of the study overall: Among thyroid clonotypes expanded above 0.001 frequency, most also appeared in blood.

The rearrangement joins TRBV7-2 to TRBJ2-7; D is ambiguous. Sequenced sample: peripheral blood. The TCR sequence derives from a man aged 50-60 years with Graves' ophthalmopathy. CDR3 loop: CASSSQDGFEQYF. The CDR3 DNA follows: TGTGCCAGCAGCTCCCAGGACGGCTTCGAGCAGTACTTC.